The T cell receptor (beta chain) described here comes from a study of T cell changes during pregnancy in multiple sclerosis. Trimming pared 1 base from V and 10 bases from J, leaving 8 bases between. CDR1 and CDR2 (germline): SGHTA, FQGTGA. This CDR3 has 12 amino acids. Assay: immunoSEQ multiplex PCR; the TCRdb copy retains only in-frame clones and omits some. The sample records 45,000 to 55,000 clones, 92% being singletons. The sequences come from CD4+ T cells from peripheral blood mononuclear cells, collected in the second trimester of pregnancy. V usage is TRBV7-3 and J usage is TRBJ2-1; tentative D call: TRBD2 (5 bases). The TCR originated in a female donor in good health, enrolled as a control in a pregnancy study. CDR3 sequence (DNA): TGTGCCAGCAGCTTAAGGCCGGGAGAGCAGTTCTTC. It yields the protein CASSLRPGEQFF. The whole variable domain, filled in from reference TRBV7-3 and TRBJ2-1, reads GAGVSQTPSNKVTEKGKYVELRCDPISGHTALYWYRQSLGQGPEFLIYFQGTGAADDSGLPNDRFFAVRPEGSVSTLKIQRTERGDSAVYLCASSLRPGEQFFGPGTRLTVL.